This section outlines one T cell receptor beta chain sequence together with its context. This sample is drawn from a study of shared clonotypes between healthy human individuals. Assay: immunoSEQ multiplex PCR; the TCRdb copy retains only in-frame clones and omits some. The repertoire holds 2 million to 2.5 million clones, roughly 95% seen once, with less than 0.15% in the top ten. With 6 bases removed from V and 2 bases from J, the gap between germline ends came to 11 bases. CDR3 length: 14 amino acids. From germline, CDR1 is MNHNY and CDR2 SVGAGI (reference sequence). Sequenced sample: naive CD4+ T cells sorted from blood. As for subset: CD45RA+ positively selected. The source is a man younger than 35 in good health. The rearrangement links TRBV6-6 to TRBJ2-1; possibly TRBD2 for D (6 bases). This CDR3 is CASRREAAYNEQFF. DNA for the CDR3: TGTGCCAGCAGGCGGGAAGCGGCCTACAATGAGCAGTTCTTC.